This T cell receptor (beta chain) was sequenced in a study of cytomegalovirus exposure and HLA in healthy donors (dated by TCRdb to 2015 to 2018). Some background on the complete study: An earlier analysis of approximately 590 of the donors reported about 290 Gb of sequence data and around 110 million unique TCR beta sequences from some 180 million T cells. The later analysis used no new phenotypic data to find candidate immune exposures, relying instead on TCR beta sequences and their occurrence across donors. Both class I and class II loci were covered by HLA typing, at four-digit resolution. All discovery cohort repertoires had been generated on a single sequencing platform. An early release that covered fewer than 750 HLA-typed donors contained approximately 290 gigabases of sequencing data and around 80 million unique TCR sequences. Besides the first cohort of 550 to 750 subjects, a separate validation cohort made up of 95 to 150 different subjects was used. Donor age, sex, ethnicity and CMV serostatus were compiled together with the repertoire data. Several DR-DQ haplotypes were treated as single units for association and clustering because of strong linkage in the cohort. Of the 350 to 450 genotyped donors, 65% to 90% fell in the genetic ancestry cluster associated with self-reported Caucasian donors. The study was designed to test whether signatures of past pathogen exposure could be identified by cataloging public T cell receptors. The study used immunosequencing to profile the T cell repertoires of 600 to 850 subjects and linked those repertoires to cytomegalovirus serostatus. To study patterns of TCR occurrence, a later analysis re-analyzed previously published TCR beta repertoires from several hundred donors and added high-resolution HLA genotyping. Among 398 genotyped donors of the cohort, an average of 235,054 unique TCR beta nucleotide sequences were sequenced per donor, roughly 18% of them non-productive. Typing coverage differed by locus: A, B, C, DRB1 and DQB1 were typed in roughly 629-630 donors, DQA1 in 500 to 550, DPA1 in around 580, and DPB1 in 400 to 490. Genome-wide SNP genotypes for about 65% of the 666 donors were used in a later genetic analysis, which treated that subset as a discovery cohort. In an earlier analysis of a few hundred of the donors, high-throughput TCR beta sequencing was used to judge whether each TCR beta V gene segment behaved as functional or pseudogenic. To predict cytomegalovirus infection status, the study combined high-throughput TCR immunosequencing, statistical association of individual TCRs with disease status, and machine learning. The paper's findings and limits, for the study overall: The 87-base-pair reads could not distinguish some IMGT-functional V segments, including TRBV6-2 and TRBV6-3, so those segments were excluded. In a later analysis, the rate of TCR association differed among HLA loci, with DRB1 alleles having the most associated TCRs and HLA-C alleles having the fewest. In a later genetic analysis, a missense DCLRE1C variant was associated with V-gene and J-gene trimming of TCR beta chains, and the association was replicated in an independent cohort. Three of the identified cytomegalovirus-associated TCR beta chains were confirmed in vitro to be specific for cytomegalovirus antigens. The study gave a list of 150 to 200 TCR beta chains associated with cytomegalovirus. A later analysis found that most CMV-associated TCR beta chains appeared HLA-restricted, with HLA associations seemingly driven largely by CMV exposure. Sequencing depth was assumed to be roughly uniform across donors in the presence/absence analyses, though that assumption may not hold. Compared with the approximately 710-donor mean, donors in an Asian-associated ancestry cluster had fewer N-insertions in productive TCRs, according to a later genetic analysis. In a later analysis, HLA-associated TCR beta chains were found to be more clonally expanded and to have lower generation probabilities than equally common non-associated chains. Only TCR beta chains were sequenced in this cohort, and the absence of alpha or paired-chain data limited detectable features. Assigning TCR associations to individual alleles was difficult when HLA alleles, especially DR and DQ, strongly co-occurred. For the cohort, immune exposure information was limited to CMV serostatus. HLA typing was unavailable for some donors at each locus, so association tests used only the typed subset. A further reported finding was that TCR beta sequences accurately predicted the HLA-A and HLA-B alleles for most subjects in the first cohort. The earlier analysis of about 600 of the donors excluded about 16 rarely observed V segments, including chromosome 9 orphons, because counts were too low. Most TCR sequences were seen in very few donors, while some public TCRs were found in many individuals. At a false discovery rate of 0.05, a later analysis linked 16,000 or so TCR beta sequences to specific HLA alleles. A group of highly shared sequence variants was considered likely to be a technical artifact of the sequencing pipeline. Linkage disequilibrium might explain the correlated functional status among segregating V segments, but an unknown experimental factor could not be excluded. According to a later analysis, parvovirus B19, influenza, CMV and Epstein-Barr virus appeared linked to several top co-occurrence clusters. Cytomegalovirus status was reported to be diagnosed by the classifier with high specificity and sensitivity in both the original and validation cohorts. It was suggested by the authors that the approach could potentially be generalized to other disease states and immunological phenotypes. In an earlier analysis of more than 450 of the donors, most TCR beta V segments were observed in productive rearrangements about 87% or about 30% of the time, broadly matching IMGT annotations.

The germline V gene specifies SQVTM as CDR1 and ANQGSEA as CDR2. From the cysteine up to the phenylalanine, the CDR3 has a length of 16 residues. Here the CDR3 DNA is all that survives: 48 bases in frame from base 1. Trimmed from V: 0 bases; trimmed from J: 1 base; junction bases lacking a gene match: 4. Receptor amplification or capture employed the immunoSEQ multiplex PCR assay. For the multiplex PCR, a mixture combining 60 forward primers for TCR Vbeta segments and 13 reverse primers for TCR Jbeta segments was used. Amplification of the CDR3 region of rearranged TCR beta genes was performed with a multiplex PCR assay on genomic DNA. The amplified TCR beta libraries were sequenced on the Illumina HiSeq System as 87-base-pair reads. In the paper's pipeline: In a later analysis, approximately 74 million unique TCR beta chains were counted across the roughly 610 repertoires, and about 10 million of these chains were shared by at least two donors. Raw reads were error-corrected and collapsed into unique sequences by a nearest-neighbor algorithm in which closely related sequences were merged to remove PCR and sequencing errors. V, D and J gene segments were assigned by aligning CDR3 sequences to IMGT reference sequences. For a sequence to be retained, at least a six-nucleotide match to both a V gene segment and a J gene segment was required. A rearrangement counted as productive if the CDR3 had no stop codons and remained in frame with V and J, and every other rearrangement counted as non-productive. CDR3 was defined by IMGT convention, running from the second conserved V-encoded cysteine to the conserved J-encoded phenylalanine. Sequences without an unambiguous match to a single V gene segment were excluded from the earlier analysis of about 630 of the donors. In an earlier analysis of approximately 500 of the donors, a V segment was called functional when productive rearrangements were above 56.7%, and segregating when the standard deviation between donors exceeded 5%. To diagnose cytomegalovirus status from the catalog of TCR beta chain sequences, a statistical classification framework was built. In a later analysis, TCR nucleotide sequences were compared against IMGT/GENE-DB human TR gene sequences so that V and J genes could be assigned. A later analysis assigned CDR3 sequences and most-parsimonious VDJ recombination scenarios with the TCRdist pipeline. In a later analysis, each TCR beta chain was defined by its CDR3 amino acid sequence together with its V-gene family, and reads without a unique V-gene family were excluded. To address suspected cross-contamination and a sequencing artifact, a later analysis removed some 620 highly shared, low-generation-probability nucleotide sequences. In a later analysis, a clonal expansion index was calculated for each public chain from normalized within-repertoire ranks of inferred template counts. Generation probabilities in a later analysis came from a VDJ recombination model fitted to out-of-frame rearrangements, and those results were checked against IGoR. In a later analysis, hypergeometric tests were used to score TCR-TCR, TCR-HLA and TCR-CMV co-occurrence, with a repertoire-size bias correction applied to TCR pairs. False discovery rates were estimated in a later analysis by permuting HLA or CMV assignments 20 times. In a later analysis, co-occurring TCRs were grouped using DBSCAN, with TCRdist sequence similarity added in when clustering inside HLA-allele-positive subsets. Repertoires with fewer than 30,000 or more than 120,000 public chains were left out of co-occurrence clustering, as were four to six repertoires with anomalous nucleotide sharing. Here the immuneACCESS table is served through TCRdb, limited to in-frame sequences with V and J called. Missing clones are a known gap in these copies; in checked studies unresolved V genes cover under half, and the rest lacks a known reason. The V and J calls and clone size come from that table; D and trimming were worked out from the DNA. This sample lists over 90,000 clones; approximately 64% were detected once. Over 4% of the sample rests with the top ten.

The cohort was made up of around 720 healthy bone marrow donors. At the time of sampling, all cohort members were nominally healthy, though unrecorded immune exposures were likely present. CMV serostatus was recorded as positive for just under 300 and negative for about 50% of the 666 cohort members, whereas no CMV serostatus was recorded for the donor in question. Every donor gave a peripheral blood sample, and the peripheral blood mononuclear cells from that sample were used for TCR beta sequencing. The Qiagen DNeasy Blood Extraction Kit was used to extract genomic DNA from the blood cell samples. Of note for this clone: Its specific antigen is unknown. The sample holds no much larger clone one base away, and base qualities are not on file.

Recombination linked TRBV29-1 to TRBJ1-2; TRBD1 fits 11 bases in the junction. The sequence was obtained from a human donor in good health. Specimen: PBMCs. The CDR3 here reads CSVEDLGTGGNYGYTF. The nucleotides are TGCAGCGTTGAAGATCTCGGGACAGGGGGTAACTATGGCTACACCTTC. Reference TRBV29-1 and TRBJ1-2 genes cover what lies past the CDR3, so the full variable domain is SAVISQKPSRDICQRGTSLTIQCQVDSQVTMMFWYRQQPGQSLTLIATANQGSEATYESGFVIDKFPISRPNLTFSTLTVSNMSPEDSSIYLCSVEDLGTGGNYGYTFGSGTRLTVV.